A selection of T cell receptor beta chains follows, all from one sample in a study of T-cell memory formation after mild COVID-19. MiXCR was run by TCRdb on the 5' RACE reads, yielding one entry per CDR3 protein. The sample lists about 350,000 distinct CDR3 sequences, about an eighth occurring once. Material for sequencing was PBMCs or a T cell subset sorted from them (not recorded which). These receptors all stem from a man aged 18 to 29 who had mild COVID-19 (a few samples of this study predate the infection). Cell type and time point are not known. CDR3s include the opening cysteine and the closing phenylalanine or tryptophan.

length | J | V | CDR3
16 | TRBJ2-1 | TRBV11-3 | CASSPGWESSYNEQFF
15 | TRBJ1-5 | TRBV3-1 | CASSQDTLSNQPQHF
16 | TRBJ1-6 | TRBV12-3/TRBV12-4 | CASQVGRQEYNSPLHF
17 | TRBJ1-6 | TRBV20-1 | CSAREGVTGGSDSPLHF
12 | TRBJ1-2 | TRBV29-1 | CSVRELNYGYTF
12 | TRBJ2-3 | TRBV6-2/TRBV6-3 | CASSPPGDTQYF
12 | TRBJ2-7 | TRBV3-1 | CASTQGSREQYF
14 | TRBJ2-5 | TRBV5-1 | CASTSDSSQETQYF
14 | TRBJ2-1 | TRBV19 | CASSIILAGDEQFF
16 | TRBJ1-4 | TRBV6-1 | CASSEARQGKVGKLFF
13 | TRBJ1-1 | TRBV24-1 | CATSDPQGGEAFF
11 | TRBJ2-1 | TRBV12-3/TRBV12-4 | CASSLGQLQFF
14 | TRBJ1-1 | TRBV4-3 | CASSQYAGNTEAFF
13 | TRBJ2-7 | TRBV15 | CATSADRVGEQYF
12 | TRBJ2-3 | TRBV19 | CASSILDSTQYF
15 | TRBJ2-1 | TRBV7-2 | CASSLAPTADNEQFF
13 | TRBJ1-1 | TRBV4-1 | CASNDRENTEAFF
14 | TRBJ2-3 | TRBV6-5 | CASSYGTLSDTQYF
16 | TRBJ2-1 | TRBV4-1 | CASSLRTSGGANEQFF
14 | TRBJ2-7 | TRBV7-2 | CASSLVPESYEQYF
12 | TRBJ1-1 | TRBV7-2 | CASSLDQGIAFF
14 | TRBJ1-6 | TRBV6-2/TRBV6-3 | CASSYRQARSPLHF
16 | TRBJ2-1 | TRBV10-3 | CAISESPSAGKHEQFF
12 | TRBJ2-7 | TRBV5-1 | CASRSDGYEQYF
14 | TRBJ2-6 | TRBV29-1 | CSVARSSGANVLTF
15 | TRBJ2-5 | TRBV20-1 | CSAVKGTSGQETQYF
14 | TRBJ2-1 | TRBV9 | CASSVDRARNRQFF
15 | TRBJ2-3 | TRBV11-3 | CASSPRDSSPDTQYF
14 | TRBJ2-7 | TRBV25-1 | CASSEAGGSYEQYF
15 | TRBJ2-5 | TRBV15 | CATSKRQGHSGTQYF
13 | TRBJ2-5 | TRBV12-3/TRBV12-4 | CASSFGGLGTQYF
17 | TRBJ2-5 | TRBV5-1 | CASSRLAGGPDQETQYF
15 | TRBJ2-1 | TRBV20-1 | CSARAARSGVNEQFF
13 | TRBJ2-1 | TRBV7-2 | CASSFPRGDEQFF
15 | TRBJ1-1 | TRBV20-1 | CSARDPGQGITEAFF
16 | TRBJ2-5 | TRBV6-1 | CASSEEEGQGDVTQYF
15 | TRBJ1-1 | TRBV30 | CAWSLAGPWTTEAFF
17 | TRBJ2-3 | TRBV7-9 | CASSLDPAGTFTDTQYF
15 | TRBJ2-6 | TRBV10-3 | CAIGIRAAGANVLTF
16 | TRBJ2-1 | TRBV7-2 | CASSLGTSPPYNEQFF
15 | TRBJ1-6 | TRBV7-2 | CASSLAPGSYSPLHF
15 | TRBJ2-3 | TRBV5-6 | CASIPLGGATDTQYF
17 | TRBJ2-3 | TRBV7-9 | CASSVPGHKHFTDTQYF
15 | TRBJ1-6 | TRBV27 | CASSLGLQPNSPLHF
17 | TRBJ2-1 | TRBV7-3 | CASSSNGRDNSYNEQFF